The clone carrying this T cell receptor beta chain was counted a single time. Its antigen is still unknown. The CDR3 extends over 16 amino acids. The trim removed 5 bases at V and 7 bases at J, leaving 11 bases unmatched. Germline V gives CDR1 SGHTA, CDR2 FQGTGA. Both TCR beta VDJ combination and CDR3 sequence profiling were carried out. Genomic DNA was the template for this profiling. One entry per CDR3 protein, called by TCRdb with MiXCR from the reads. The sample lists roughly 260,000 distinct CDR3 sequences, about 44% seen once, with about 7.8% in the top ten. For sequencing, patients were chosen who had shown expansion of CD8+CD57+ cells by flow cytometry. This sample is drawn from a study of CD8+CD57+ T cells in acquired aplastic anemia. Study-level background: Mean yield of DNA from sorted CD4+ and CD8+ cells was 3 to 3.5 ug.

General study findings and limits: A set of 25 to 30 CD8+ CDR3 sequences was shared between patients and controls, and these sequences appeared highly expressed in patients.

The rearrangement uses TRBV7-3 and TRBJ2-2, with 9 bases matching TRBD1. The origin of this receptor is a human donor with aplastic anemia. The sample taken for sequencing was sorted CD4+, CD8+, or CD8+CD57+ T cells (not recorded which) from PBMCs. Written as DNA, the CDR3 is TGTGCCAGCAGCCCCCAGACAGGGGGGCGCCTCGGGGAGCTGTTTTTT. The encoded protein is CASSPQTGGRLGELFF. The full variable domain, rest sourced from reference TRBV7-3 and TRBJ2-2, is GAGVSQTPSNKVTEKGKYVELRCDPISGHTALYWYRQSLGQGPEFLIYFQGTGAADDSGLPNDRFFAVRPEGSVSTLKIQRTERGDSAVYLCASSPQTGGRLGELFFGEGSRLTVL.